These 2 T cell receptor beta chains were all obtained from the same sample, sequenced in a study of blood T cell repertoires in COVID-19. This table comes from immunoSEQ multiplex PCR, and its TCRdb copy is limited to in-frame clones, with some not included. The table shows about 140,000 clones, with around nine tenths occurring only once. The source material was peripheral blood. Receptor source: a man aged 55 to 69 with active or convalescent COVID-19.

The chain employs TRBV11-2 and TRBJ1-4; 7 nucleotides align to TRBD1. Germline values: CDR1 SGHAT, CDR2 FQNNGV. The ends lost 5 bases at V and 6 bases at J; junction bases unmatched: 6. This CDR3 is built from 14 residues. For the CDR3, the DNA is TGTGCCAGCAGCCAAGGGCAGGGGGATGAAAAACTGTTTTTT. Translating it yields CASSQGQGDEKLFF.

The CDR3 reads CASSQDPGGKHQPQHF. CDR3 DNA: TGTGCCAGCAGCCAAGATCCCGGGGGTAAGCATCAGCCCCAGCATTTT. V gene TRBV4-2 combines with J gene TRBJ1-5; D is possibly TRBD1 (5 bases). V was cut by 0 bases and J by 5 bases, with 14 bases left in between. The CDR3 has 16 amino acids. Germline loops: CDR1 LGHNA, CDR2 YNFKEQ.